One sample yielded the 11 T cell receptor beta chains listed below, sequenced in a study of T cells expressing NK-cell markers. TCRdb reprocessed the 5' RACE reads, with one entry per CDR3 protein and no DNA. The repertoire table contains about 180,000 distinct CDR3 sequences. Sequenced sample: blood T cells: a sorted CD56 or NKG2C T cell subset, CD4+ or CD8+ T cells, or bulk PBMC T cells (not recorded which). Every receptor here comes from a woman between 18 and 70 years old in good health.

The rearrangement links TRBV11-1 to TRBJ2-7; TCRdb names TRBD1, which stays unverified in the absence of DNA. Germline CDR1 SGHAT, CDR2 FQDESV (reference sequence). The CDR3 extends over 13 amino acids. The CDR3 loop is CASSQDTSYEQYF. The complete variable domain, with remaining parts taken from reference TRBV11-1 and TRBJ2-7, reads EAEVAQSPRYKITEKSQAVAFWCDPISGHATLYWYRQILGQGPELLVQFQDESVVDDSQLPKDRFSAERLKGVDSTLKIQPAELGDSAMYLCASSQDTSYEQYFGPGTRLTVT.

This chain uses TRBV5-1 with TRBJ2-7; TCRdb indicates TRBD1, and absent DNA this call remains unverified. Looked up from germline, CDR1 is SGHRS and CDR2 is YFSETQ. The CDR3 is made up of 16 amino acids. CDR3 amino acids: CASSASGGGSSYEQYF.

The chain is built from TRBV5-1 and TRBJ2-1; with no DNA, the TCRdb D assignment of TRBD2 cannot be verified. CDR1 and CDR2 from the germline V gene are SGHRS and YFSETQ. There are 19 residues in the CDR3. This CDR3 is CASSFTGTSGKSSYNEQFF. Complete variable domain (other parts from reference TRBV5-1 and TRBJ2-1): KAGVTQTPRYLIKTRGQQVTLSCSPISGHRSVSWYQQTPGQGLQFLFEYFSETQRNKGNFPGRFSGRQFSNSRSEMNVSTLELGDSALYLCASSFTGTSGKSSYNEQFFGPGTRLTVL.

The chain combines TRBV10-3 with TRBJ1-4; TCRdb returns TRBD1, unconfirmable since there is no DNA. Germline V gives CDR1 ENHRY, CDR2 SYGVKD. This CDR3 is 15 amino acids long. CDR3 protein: CAISDHDRTNEKLFF.

The chain uses TRBV27 and TRBJ2-2; TCRdb indicates TRBD1, and absent DNA this call remains unverified. The length of the CDR3 is 17 residues. The germline V gene has CDR1 MNHEY and CDR2 SMNVEV (reference sequence). CDR3 sequence reads: CASSLQGTGVNTGELFF.

The chain uses TRBV20-1 and TRBJ1-5; TCRdb's assignment of TRBD1 cannot be checked, as there is no DNA. The CDR3 is 14 amino acids. CDR1 is DFQATT, CDR2 SNEGSKA, per germline (reference sequence). The CDR3 reads CSTRGRVSGQPQHF.

The V gene is TRBV7-8, the J gene TRBJ1-5. This CDR3 contains 16 residues. The germline V gene has CDR1 SGHVS and CDR2 FQNEAQ. The CDR3 is CASSLVPGSGNQPQHF.

V and J are TRBV30 and TRBJ1-6; TCRdb returns TRBD1, unconfirmable since there is no DNA. Looked up from germline, CDR1 is GTSNPN and CDR2 is SVGIG (reference sequence). CDR3 length equals 15 residues. This CDR3 is CAWSVQGGYNSPLHF.

V usage is TRBV27 and J usage is TRBJ2-1; TCRdb reports TRBD1, a call that lacks DNA to check it against. The CDR3 loop spans 14 amino acids. The V gene's germline CDR1 is MNHEY and CDR2 SMNVEV (reference sequence). CDR3 sequence reads: CASSRPPGYNEQFF.

The chain couples TRBV6-2 or TRBV6-3 to TRBJ2-7. Germline-derived CDR1 and CDR2 are MNHEY and SVGEGT. There are 15 residues in the CDR3. This chain's CDR3 is CASSLRRKPSYEQYF.

The chain couples TRBV29-1 to TRBJ2-1; TCRdb gives TRBD1 as the D gene, but with no DNA this cannot be confirmed. This CDR3 is built from 12 residues. Per the germline V gene, CDR1 is SQVTM and CDR2 is ANQGSEA. The CDR3 is CSAQRQVNEQFF.